The rows below give T cell receptor beta chains drawn from one sample of a study of OX40 agonist ivuxolimab in advanced cancers. This table comes from immunoSEQ multiplex PCR, and its TCRdb copy is limited to in-frame clones, with some not included. In the table there are about 73,000 clones, over 80% of which are singletons. The sequenced sample was CD4+ or CD8+ T cells sorted from blood, obtained in a trial of the OX40 agonist ivuxolimab. These receptors all come from an adult with an advanced solid tumor such as melanoma, head and neck, liver or kidney cancer. Both conserved end residues are part of each CDR3. A D gene is named only where the DNA matches it firmly. Clone size appears in some rows only: once, few, many, or a class for an expanded clone.

size,D,V,J,DNA,CDR3
-,TRBD2,TRBV7-9,TRBJ2-1,TGTGCCAGCAGCTTGGGGCGGGAGGATGAGCAGTTCTTC,CASSLGREDEQFF
-,-,TRBV27,TRBJ2-7,TGTGCCAGCAGTTTTAGCACCCCTAGACTACCCTACGAGCAGTACTTC,CASSFSTPRLPYEQYF
-,-,TRBV7-9,TRBJ2-7,TGTGCCAGCAGCTTGGCCCAGGACAGCGAGTTCACCCTCTACGAGCAGTACTTC,CASSLAQDSEFTLYEQYF
-,-,TRBV10-2,TRBJ1-3,TGCGCCAGCAGTGACTTGAACACCATATATTTT,CASSDLNTIYF
-,-,TRBV21-1,TRBJ2-3,TGTGCCAGCAGCCCTCCTCGAGGACAGGGTAAAGCAGATACGCAGTATTTT,CASSPPRGQGKADTQYF
-,-,TRBV10-3,TRBJ1-1,TGTGCCGCCACGGGAAGCAGGGGCACTGAAGCTTTCTTT,CAATGSRGTEAFF
-,-,TRBV9,TRBJ1-1,TGTGCCAGCAGCGCCCCCCCGGACACTGAAGCTTTCTTT,CASSAPPDTEAFF
-,-,TRBV9,TRBJ1-4,TGTGCCAGCAGCGTAACATCGGGGATTGAAAAACTGTTTTTT,CASSVTSGIEKLFF
-,TRBD1,TRBV27,TRBJ2-3,TGTGCCAGCAGTGCCCGCAGGGGGCCGGCAGATACGCAGTATTTT,CASSARRGPADTQYF
once,-,TRBV7-6,TRBJ2-7,TGTGCCAGCAGCCAGGGAGAGTCCTACGAGCAGTACTTC,CASSQGESYEQYF
few,-,TRBV5-4,TRBJ1-1,TGTGCCAGCAGCTTGTCCCCTCGGTCGGACGCTTTCTTT,CASSLSPRSDAFF
-,-,TRBV27,TRBJ1-5,TGTGCCAGCGCGAAGGGGTCTAGCAATCAGCCCCAGCATTTT,CASAKGSSNQPQHF
-,-,TRBV27,TRBJ2-7,TGTGCCAGCAGTTCAAATCTCTACGAGCAGTACTTC,CASSSNLYEQYF
-,-,TRBV10-3,TRBJ2-3,TGTGCCATCAGTGGAGGACAGAGCACAGATACGCAGTATTTT,CAISGGQSTDTQYF
-,-,TRBV6-4,TRBJ1-2,TGTGCCAGCAGTGACAGCCTCTATGGCTACACCTTC,CASSDSLYGYTF
-,TRBD1,TRBV5-8,TRBJ1-2,TGTGCCAGCAGCATTAGGGACAGGGAGAACTATGGCTACACCTTC,CASSIRDRENYGYTF
-,-,TRBV2,TRBJ2-5,TGTGCCAGCAGTGAAACGGGGGACCAAGAGACCCAGTACTTC,CASSETGDQETQYF
-,-,TRBV9,TRBJ2-1,TGTGCCAGCAGCCCCGGTTGGTATGAGCAGTTCTTC,CASSPGWYEQFF
-,-,TRBV7-9,TRBJ2-2,TGTGCCAGCAGCTTATATTCTGGGACCGGGGAGCTGTTTTTT,CASSLYSGTGELFF
-,-,TRBV10-1,TRBJ1-3,TGCGCCAGCGATCCAGGGGACGGAAACACCATATATTTT,CASDPGDGNTIYF
-,TRBD1,TRBV6-1,TRBJ1-5,TGTGCCAGCAGTGAACGACAGGGGTTGGAGCCCCAGCATTTT,CASSERQGLEPQHF
-,-,TRBV4-1,TRBJ2-7,TGCGCCAGCAGCCAAGATCCCTCAATCACCTACGAGCAGTACTTC,CASSQDPSITYEQYF
-,-,TRBV14,TRBJ1-1,TGTGCCAGCAGCCAGGCCGGGTCTTTTCTAGCTTTCTTT,CASSQAGSFLAFF
once,-,TRBV5-1,TRBJ1-1,TGCGCCAGCGTCAGGGTCGAATCAGGTGAAGCTTTCTTT,CASVRVESGEAFF
once,-,TRBV7-8,TRBJ1-4,TGTGCCAGCAGCTTATTCAGGCTACCGGCTGAAAAACTGTTTTTT,CASSLFRLPAEKLFF
-,-,TRBV6-1,TRBJ2-3,TGTGCCAGTGGGGCAGATACGCAGTATTTT,CASGADTQYF
-,TRBD2,TRBV7-9,TRBJ2-1,TGTGCCAGCAGCTTATTTCGGAGCGGGATGAACAATGAGCAGTTCTTC,CASSLFRSGMNNEQFF
-,TRBD1,TRBV5-1,TRBJ2-3,TGCGCCAGCAGCTCCGGGACAGGTAGCACAGATACGCAGTATTTT,CASSSGTGSTDTQYF
once,-,TRBV2,TRBJ1-2,TGTGCCACCAGGGCCTATGGCTACACCTTC,CATRAYGYTF
-,TRBD1,TRBV15,TRBJ2-5,TGTGCCACCAGCAGGAGGGGGCTTAGGGAGACCCAGTACTTC,CATSRRGLRETQYF
-,TRBD2,TRBV7-9,TRBJ2-1,TGTGCCAGCAGCTTAGCGACTAGCGGGAGTCTCTATGAGCAGTTCTTC,CASSLATSGSLYEQFF
-,-,TRBV29-1,TRBJ1-2,TGCAGCGTTGACTCGGACAGACCGCCCGGCTACACCTTC,CSVDSDRPPGYTF
-,-,TRBV6-6,TRBJ2-7,TGTGCCAGCAGTTACTCCTCGCGGGAAAGCTCCTACGAGCAGTACTTC,CASSYSSRESSYEQYF
-,TRBD2,TRBV10-1,TRBJ2-1,TGCGCCAGCAGTGGAACCCGGGGAACTAGCGGACAGAGCTCCTACAATGAGCAGTTCTTC,CASSGTRGTSGQSSYNEQFF
-,TRBD1,TRBV11-2,TRBJ2-7,TGTGCCAGCAGCCCTTGGGACAGGGGGTCTTACGAGCAGTACTTC,CASSPWDRGSYEQYF
few,-,TRBV14,TRBJ1-2,TGTGCCAGCAGCCAAAGTAGGGGGGGCTACACCTTC,CASSQSRGGYTF
-,-,TRBV9,TRBJ2-3,TGTGCCAGCAGCAAAGGGGCGGCTAGCACAGATACGCAGTATTTT,CASSKGAASTDTQYF
-,TRBD1,TRBV19,TRBJ2-7,TGTGCCAGTAGTAAGGGGGCCCGGACCTACGAGCAGTACTTC,CASSKGARTYEQYF
-,-,TRBV29-1,TRBJ2-2,TGCAGCGTTGACCCCGGGTTGGCCGGGGAGCTGTTTTTT,CSVDPGLAGELFF
-,TRBD1,TRBV6-7,TRBJ1-5,TGTGCCAGCAGTTACTCCCCCTCTGGGACAGGGGGCGTCAGGAATCAGCCCCAGCATTTT,CASSYSPSGTGGVRNQPQHF
once,TRBD1,TRBV27,TRBJ2-7,TGTGCCAGCAGTCCCGGGACAGGGGGCTACGAGCAGTACTTC,CASSPGTGGYEQYF
once,-,TRBV19,TRBJ2-3,TGTGCCAGTAGCCATCTAGTCGATACTGATACGCAGTATTTT,CASSHLVDTDTQYF
-,TRBD1,TRBV19,TRBJ2-7,TGTGCCAGTAGTACGGGACAGGGGTATGAGCAGTACTTC,CASSTGQGYEQYF
-,-,TRBV4-2,TRBJ1-6,TGTGCCAGCAGCCAAGAGGGACTCCAGCTATATAATTCACCCCTCCACTTT,CASSQEGLQLYNSPLHF
-,-,TRBV14,TRBJ1-1,TGTGCCAGCAGCCAAGATTTGCGAACTGAAGCTTTCTTT,CASSQDLRTEAFF
-,-,TRBV4-2,TRBJ2-7,TGTGCCAGCAGCCAAGCACTCAGGGGCCAGGACGAGCAGTACTTC,CASSQALRGQDEQYF
-,TRBD2,TRBV29-1,TRBJ2-3,TGCAGCGCCGATGGGACTAGCGGGAGGGATAGCACAGATACGCAGTATTTT,CSADGTSGRDSTDTQYF